The 19 T cell receptor beta chains in this list originate from one sample, sequenced in a study of patients and donors after allogeneic stem cell transplantation. TCRdb called the RT-PCR reads again in MiXCR, with one record for every CDR3 protein. The data show about 960,000 distinct CDR3 sequences, about a sixth seen once. The source material was blood, either unsorted or a sorted T cell fraction (not recorded which). These TCRs come from a human donor who was either an allogeneic HSCT recipient or a stem cell or donor lymphocyte infusion donor (not recorded which). It is not recorded whose cells these are; they may come from a transplant donor.

The chain combines TRBV15 with TRBJ2-1, with a tentative D call TRBD1 (6 bases). This CDR3 region has 12 residues. CDR1 and CDR2 (germline): LNHNV, YYDKDF (reference sequence). V was cut by 3 bases and J by 7 bases, with 7 bases left in between. The CDR3 loop reads CATSSTGNEQFF. CDR3 DNA: TGTGCCACCAGCAGTACAGGGAATGAGCAGTTCTTC.

J is TRBJ2-3 and V is TRBV12-3 or TRBV12-4, with 11 bases identical to TRBD2. V lost 7 bases, J lost 0 bases, and 9 bases stayed unmatched. The CDR3 has 17 residues. The CDR3 here is CASNLAGGPGSTDTQYF. The CDR3 region has the DNA TGTGCCAGCAACTTAGCGGGAGGGCCGGGTAGCACAGATACGCAGTATTTT.

This clonotype was seen a handful of times. The CDR3 DNA sequence: TGTGCCAGCAGCGTAGAAGGCGGGGGGGCACTGAATACGCAGTATTTT. This codes for CASSVEGGGALNTQYF. The rearrangement links TRBV9 to TRBJ2-3, with TRBD2 matching over 9 bases. V dropped 0 bases and J dropped 7; count of bases not matched to a gene: 9. CDR3 size: 16 residues. Germline values: CDR1 SGDLS, CDR2 YYNGEE.

The table lists this clonotype with a few counts. This chain connects TRBV3-1 to TRBJ2-7; TRBD1 matches at 7 bases. The CDR3 covers 15 residues. In germline, CDR1 is LGHDT, CDR2 YNNKEL (reference sequence). The junction had 9 bases not matched to a gene; V was cut back by 2 bases and J by 5 bases. The CDR3 nucleotides are TGTGCCAGCAGCCAAACCACGGACAGGTACCACGAGCAGTACTTC. Translated, it gives CASSQTTDRYHEQYF.

This clonotype came up a few times. The chain uses TRBV15 and TRBJ2-3; D not resolved. The V gene lost 4 bases and the J gene lost 2 bases, with 7 bases spanning the gap. This CDR3 is 13 amino acids long. Germline V gene sequence: CDR1 LNHNV, CDR2 YYDKDF (reference sequence). The CDR3: CATSNTVTDTQYF. The CDR3 nucleotides read TGTGCCACCAGCAACACCGTCACAGATACGCAGTATTTT. Drawing the rest from reference TRBV15 and TRBJ2-3, the complete variable domain is DAMVIQNPRYQVTQFGKPVTLSCSQTLNHNVMYWYQQKSSQAPKLLFHYYDKDFNNEADTPDNFQSRRPNTSFCFLDIRSPGLGDTAMYLCATSNTVTDTQYFGPGTRLTVL.

The V gene is TRBV27, the J gene TRBJ2-5; 8 nucleotides line up with TRBD1. With 2 bases clipped from V and 5 bases from J, the junction kept 7 bases outside the gene matches. Germline V gene lookup returns CDR1 MNHEY and CDR2 SMNVEV (reference sequence). The CDR3 has 15 residues. CDR3 protein: CASSLETGVWETQYF. CDR3 coding DNA: TGTGCCAGCAGTTTAGAGACAGGGGTGTGGGAGACCCAGTACTTC.

This clonotype was recorded a few times. The chain joins TRBV12-3 or TRBV12-4 to TRBJ1-6; D not resolved. The CDR3 spans 14 residues. V was cut by 3 bases and J by 10 bases, with 13 bases left in between. CDR3 DNA: TGTGCCAGCAGTTTTACGGGCGCACGATCACCCCTCCACTTT. It specifies CASSFTGARSPLHF.

This clonotype was counted many times. The chain employs TRBV12-3 or TRBV12-4 and TRBJ2-2; TRBD1 might be the D (5 bases). The CDR3 length is 14 residues. V lost 5 bases and J 4 bases, leaving 11 bases between the germline ends. The CDR3 protein is CASSRTSGTGELFF. CDR3 nucleotide sequence: TGTGCCAGCAGTAGGACATCAGGCACCGGGGAGCTGTTTTTT.

This clonotype has a handful of counts. The chain recombines TRBV5-1 with TRBJ1-1, with 7 nucleotides matching TRBD1. V shed 4 bases and J 5 bases; nucleotides not matched to a gene: 14. There are 16 residues in the CDR3. Germline-derived CDR1 and CDR2 are SGHRS and YFSETQ. CDR3 DNA: TGCGCCAGCAGCCGCCTAGGGCTCACGGACAGGACTGAAGCTTTCTTT. Its translation: CASSRLGLTDRTEAFF. Based on the CDR3 plus reference TRBV5-1 and TRBJ1-1, the full variable domain is KAGVTQTPRYLIKTRGQQVTLSCSPISGHRSVSWYQQTPGQGLQFLFEYFSETQRNKGNFPGRFSGRQFSNSRSEMNVSTLELGDSALYLCASSRLGLTDRTEAFFGQGTRLTVV.

The rearrangement joins TRBV25-1 to TRBJ1-1; no reliable D call. CDR3 size: 11 residues. V lost 7 bases and J lost 5, with 8 bases in between. The germline CDR1 and CDR2 sequences are MGHDK and SYGVNS. Here the CDR3 reads CASMMDTEAFF. The CDR3 nucleotides are TGTGCCAGCATGATGGATACTGAAGCTTTCTTT.

The J gene is TRBJ2-3, the V gene TRBV24-1, with D maybe TRBD2 (6 bases). Germline loops: CDR1 KGHDR, CDR2 SFDVKD. The CDR3 is 15 amino acids. V dropped 3 bases and J dropped 4 bases, with 13 bases sitting between them. DNA of the CDR3: TGTGCCACCAGTGATCCCGGGACGGGGGCAGATACGCAGTATTTT. Amino acid sequence: CATSDPGTGADTQYF.

The chain couples TRBV20-1 to TRBJ2-5; 13 bases line up with TRBD2. CDR1 and CDR2 (germline): DFQATT, SNEGSKA (reference sequence). J lost 7 bases, V lost 6 bases, and 11 bases had no gene match. CDR3 length: 15 residues. CDR3 in DNA: TGCAGTGCAAAGACTAGCGGGGGGTTAAAGGGGACCCAGTACTTC. As protein: CSAKTSGGLKGTQYF.

This clonotype was seen a handful of times. The CDR3 sequence is CASSETGADYTF. Written as DNA, the CDR3 is TGTGCCAGCAGTGAAACAGGGGCTGACTACACCTTC. The gene calls are TRBV2 and TRBJ1-2; 7 positions match TRBD1. CDR1 and CDR2 (germline): SNHLY, FYNNEI. V lost 2 bases to trimming and J lost 10 bases; unmatched junction nucleotides: 4. CDR3 length equals 12 residues.

This clonotype has just a few counts. The J gene is TRBJ1-2, the V gene TRBV10-3, with 10 bases aligning to TRBD1. Unmatched junction bases numbered 10, after V lost 6 bases and J lost 6 bases. There are 15 residues in the CDR3. Germline CDR1 reads ENHRY; CDR2 reads SYGVKD. This chain's CDR3 is CAISPRQGAQDGYTF. CDR3 DNA: TGTGCCATCAGCCCTAGACAGGGGGCGCAGGATGGCTACACCTTC.

This clonotype was picked up many times. V and J are TRBV12-3 or TRBV12-4 and TRBJ2-2; D is possibly TRBD2 (6 bases). CDR3 length equals 14 residues. Deletions cut 10 bases from V and 5 bases from J, with 17 bases between. The CDR3 DNA is TGTGCCACTCGCGGGGCAGCAGGGACCGGGGAGCTGTTTTTT. Amino acid sequence: CATRGAAGTGELFF.

There are a few counts of this clonotype. CDR3 coding DNA: TGTGCCAGCTCACAGGGGCAGGGGCACTATTCACCCCTCCACTTT. Translated, it gives CASSQGQGHYSPLHF. The V call is TRBV18, the J call TRBJ1-6; D possibly corresponds to TRBD1 (6 bases). Germline V gene sequence: CDR1 KGHSH, CDR2 LQKENI. The CDR3 consists of 15 residues. The V and J ends lost 4 bases and 8 bases respectively, with 15 bases between them.

The chain couples TRBV9 to TRBJ1-2; D ambiguous. The CDR3 contains 14 residues. Deletions cut 0 bases from V and 4 bases from J, with 10 bases between. CDR1 is SGDLS and CDR2 is YYNGEE in the germline V gene. The CDR3 loop reads CASSVAAVGYGYTF. In DNA, the CDR3 is TGTGCCAGCAGCGTAGCTGCGGTAGGCTATGGCTACACCTTC.

V and J are TRBV5-1 and TRBJ1-2; 9 positions agree with TRBD1. This CDR3 has 16 residues. After removal of 3 bases from V and 5 bases from J, the junction contained 11 bases not matched to a gene. Looked up from germline, CDR1 is SGHRS and CDR2 is YFSETQ. The CDR3 DNA reads as TGCGCCAGCAGCTCGGACAGGGGAAGTGTGAGTTATGGCTACACCTTC. Protein product: CASSSDRGSVSYGYTF.

This clonotype was seen repeatedly, ten times or more. The V call is TRBV10-3, the J call TRBJ2-2; D unclear. The germline V gene encodes CDR1 ENHRY and CDR2 SYGVKD. The CDR3 extends over 14 amino acids. V lost 3 bases and J lost 5, with 10 bases in between. In nucleotides, the CDR3 is TGTGCCATCAGTGACTCCCTACAAACCGGGGAGCTGTTTTTT. This gives the protein CAISDSLQTGELFF.